One and the same sample provided the 9 T cell receptor beta chains below, sequenced in a study of blood T cells in healthy people across ages (dated by TCRdb to the mid-2010s). Receptor amplification or capture employed 5' RACE. The listed sequencing device is Illumina HiSeq 2500. The second PCR ran for roughly 7 to 11 cycles and used a J-beta primer mix along with a sample-barcoded 5' primer. In TCRdb, the public reads were trimmed at Q25 with fastp and aligned with MiXCR, with productive beta chains retained. Identical CDR3 proteins give one entry, which carries the most common genes and DNA. In this sample the table shows 1.5 million to 2 million distinct CDR3 sequences, about 28% of which occur a single time. More than 6% of the sample is held by the ten biggest clonotypes. The sample comprised blood. These receptors originate from a woman younger than 45 in good health.

This clonotype was seen just once. A junction end diverges from the germline sequence, so it may reflect a read error. This chain joins TRBV20-1 and TRBJ1-2, with 9 bases matching TRBD1. Germline values: CDR1 DFQATT, CDR2 SNEGSKA (reference sequence). There are 13 residues in the CDR3. This chain's CDR3 is CSVRRGQGPGYTF. The CDR3 bases are TGCAGTGTTAGACGGGGACAGGGCCCAGGCTACACCTTC.

This clonotype was found a few times. The rearrangement joins TRBV14 to TRBJ1-6; no clear D. The CDR3 sequence is 14 residues long. Germline lookup yields CDR1 SGHDN and CDR2 FVKESK. Between the trimmed V and J ends, which lost 1 base and 4 bases, there was a span of 5 bases. CDR3 residues: CASSQVGYNSPLHF. In DNA, the CDR3 is TGTGCCAGCAGCCAAGTGGGGTATAATTCACCCCTCCACTTT.

This clonotype showed up just a few times. The J gene is TRBJ2-3, the V gene TRBV5-1; tentatively, D is TRBD1 (6 bases). The CDR3 covers 16 residues. Trimming removed 4 bases from V and 4 bases from J, with 19 bases in between. In germline, CDR1 is SGHRS, CDR2 YFSETQ. Here the CDR3 DNA reads TGCGCCAGCAGCCCGAGTGGGATGGGGGCGCCAGATACGCAGTATTTT. Protein: CASSPSGMGAPDTQYF.

A few counts support this clonotype. The rearrangement uses TRBV5-1 and TRBJ2-5, with 9 bases lining up with TRBD1. The CDR3 totals 16 residues. CDR1 and CDR2 from the germline V gene are SGHRS and YFSETQ. Trimming cost V 4 bases and J 2 bases; bases outside gene matches: 9. The chain's CDR3 is CASSLEDRGGQETQYF. CDR3 nucleotide sequence: TGCGCCAGCAGCCTAGAGGACAGGGGAGGGCAAGAGACCCAGTACTTC.

The rearrangement joins TRBV2 to TRBJ2-5, with 9 positions matching TRBD2. Germline-derived CDR1 and CDR2 are SNHLY and FYNNEI. The CDR3 is 13 residues long. With 5 bases clipped from V and 8 bases from J, the junction kept 6 bases outside the gene matches. CDR3 loop: CASSKSSGGTQYF. CDR3 DNA: TGTGCCAGCAGTAAGAGTAGCGGGGGAACCCAGTACTTC.

The chain recombines TRBV20-1 with TRBJ2-3; the match to TRBD2 covers 7 bases. With 3 bases clipped from V and 0 bases from J, the junction kept 9 bases outside the gene matches. CDR1 is DFQATT and CDR2 is SNEGSKA in the germline V gene (reference sequence). The CDR3 sequence is 16 residues long. The CDR3: CSASRTGGGSTDTQYF. CDR3 DNA: TGCAGTGCTAGCCGGACTGGCGGGGGTAGCACAGATACGCAGTATTTT.

As for this clonotype: This may be a read error, as it is one base from a much larger clone. The CDR3 region is CSARADNSYYEQFF. Written as DNA, the CDR3 is TGCAGTGCGAGAGCGGACAACTCCTACTATGAGCAGTTCTTC. J is TRBJ2-1 and V is TRBV20-1; D is possibly TRBD1 or TRBD2 (5 bases each). CDR1 is DFQATT and CDR2 is SNEGSKA in the germline V gene (reference sequence). There are 14 residues in the CDR3.

With respect to this clonotype: At one end, the junction sequence differs from germline, possibly due to a read error. The CDR3 DNA is TGTGCCAGCAGCTCAGGGGTCGCTAACTATGACTACACCTTC. Its protein is CASSSGVANYDYTF. The gene calls are TRBV7-2 and TRBJ1-2; TRBD1 might be the D (6 bases). Per the germline V gene, CDR1 is SGHTA and CDR2 is FQGNSA. CDR3 length equals 14 residues.

This clonotype was observed a handful of times. J is TRBJ1-2 and V is TRBV28, with a possible D match to TRBD1 (5 bases). CDR1 is MDHEN, CDR2 SYDVKM, per germline. V was shortened by 5 bases and J by 5 bases, with 15 bases between the two germline ends. This CDR3 region has 14 residues. The chain's CDR3 is CASSLRQSGYGYTF. The CDR3 bases are TGTGCCAGCAGTCTTAGACAGTCGGGGTATGGCTACACCTTC.